The rows below give T cell receptor beta chains drawn from one sample of a study of T-cell reconstitution after alpha-beta-depleted transplantation in children. From the PCR reads, TCRdb called clonotypes with MiXCR, one entry per CDR3 protein. The repertoire has a few hundred thousand distinct CDR3 sequences, roughly 21% of them found once; the top ten carry 3% to 4.5%. The sample consisted of PBMCs from the stem cell graft donor, taken from the stem cell graft. These receptors originate from a human donor who donated a stem cell graft to a child with acute myeloid leukemia. Each CDR3 is given with its conserved first and last residue. A D gene is named only where the DNA matches it firmly. A row's size may be missing; if present it is once, few, many or a size class.

size,D,J,V,DNA,CDR3
-,-,TRBJ2-2,TRBV4-2,TGTGCCAGCAGCCATCCCGGGGCAGCGAACACCGGGGAGCTGTTTTTT,CASSHPGAANTGELFF
-,TRBD1,TRBJ1-5,TRBV7-9,TGTGCCAGCAGCTTAAGGGGGCCAGAGCCCCAGCATTTT,CASSLRGPEPQHF
few,TRBD1,TRBJ1-1,TRBV12-3/TRBV12-4,TGTGCCAGCAGTTTAAGGCAGGGGGTGAACACTGAAGCTTTCTTT,CASSLRQGVNTEAFF
-,TRBD1,TRBJ1-3,TRBV15,TGTGCCACTGCGACAGGGGGCGAAATCGCTGGAAACACCATATATTTT,CATATGGEIAGNTIYF
-,TRBD1,TRBJ2-3,TRBV5-1,TGCGCCAGCAGCACAGGGGGCTCCCTAACAGATACGCAGTATTTT,CASSTGGSLTDTQYF
-,-,TRBJ2-2,TRBV7-9,TGTGCCAGCAAACGGGAGGGGGAGCTGTTTTTT,CASKREGELFF
few,TRBD2,TRBJ2-1,TRBV24-1,TGTGCCACCAGGACGGGACTAGCGGAAAACAATGAGCAGTTCTTC,CATRTGLAENNEQFF
once,-,TRBJ2-7,TRBV6-5,TGTGCCAGCAGTTACTCTCAGGCGGACTCCTACGAGCAGTACTTC,CASSYSQADSYEQYF
many,-,TRBJ2-1,TRBV20-1,TGCAGTGCTAGAGGCCCTAATTTGACTGGTGAGCAGTTCTTC,CSARGPNLTGEQFF
-,TRBD2,TRBJ2-3,TRBV5-1,TGCGCCAGCAGCGGAGGGACTAGCGGTCCGGCTACGCAGTATTTT,CASSGGTSGPATQYF
-,-,TRBJ1-6,TRBV6-5,TGTGCCAGCGTAGTTACCAGGGAGGCATCACCCCTCCACTTT,CASVVTREASPLHF
-,TRBD2,TRBJ2-1,TRBV4-1,TGCGCCAGCAGCCAAGATCGTGCGGGAGAGGCGCAGTTCTTC,CASSQDRAGEAQFF
few,-,TRBJ1-2,TRBV12-3/TRBV12-4,TGTGCCAGCAGTTTGACGGCCCTTGGCTACACCTTC,CASSLTALGYTF
-,TRBD1,TRBJ2-2,TRBV4-1,TGCGCCAGCAGCATCGAGGGGGCGCTCACCGGGGAGCTGTTTTTT,CASSIEGALTGELFF
-,TRBD1,TRBJ2-4,TRBV29-1,TGCAGCGTTGAAGGGGGATGGCAGGGGGTAGCCAAAAACATTCAGTACTTC,CSVEGGWQGVAKNIQYF
-,-,TRBJ2-7,TRBV12-3/TRBV12-4,TGTGCCAGCAGTTTATCGACACATATATACGAGCAGTACTTC,CASSLSTHIYEQYF
-,TRBD2,TRBJ2-1,TRBV4-1,TGTGCCAGCAGCTCCAGGCCTAGCGGGAGCCTCGTCTACAATGAGCAGTTCTTC,CASSSRPSGSLVYNEQFF
few,-,TRBJ2-1,TRBV7-2,TGTGCCAGCAGCTCCTCTGGAGGCGGGGGCCTTTTCTCCTACAATGAGCAGTTCTTC,CASSSSGGGGLFSYNEQFF
-,TRBD2,TRBJ2-1,TRBV30,TGTGCCTGGAGTGTACTTAGAGGGGTAGCGGGAGGCGGGGGTGAGCAGTTCTTC,CAWSVLRGVAGGGGEQFF
-,-,TRBJ2-1,TRBV12-3/TRBV12-4,TGTGCCAGCAGTTTAGCAATGACTAGAGGGTACAATGAGCAGTTCTTC,CASSLAMTRGYNEQFF
few,-,TRBJ2-1,TRBV20-1,TGCAGTGCTAGAGTCTGGAGCGCATCCTCCTACAATGAGCAGTTCTTC,CSARVWSASSYNEQFF
few,-,TRBJ2-7,TRBV10-3,TGTGCCATCAGTGAGCAGACCTACGAGCAGTACTTC,CAISEQTYEQYF
-,-,TRBJ2-3,TRBV9,TGTGCCAGCAGCGCCGTACAGGGTGGAGGCACAGATACGCAGTATTTT,CASSAVQGGGTDTQYF
few,-,TRBJ1-3,TRBV6-1,TGTGCCAGCAGTGAAGGGTACGGGGGCAGGAACACCATATATTTT,CASSEGYGGRNTIYF
-,-,TRBJ2-1,TRBV21-1,TGTACCAGCAGCAAAGCGTTCTGGGAGAGGGACAATGAGCAGTTCTTC,CTSSKAFWERDNEQFF
few,-,TRBJ2-1,TRBV9,TGTGCCAGCAGCGTAGACGGGGTTCGCTCCTACAATGAGCAGTTCTTC,CASSVDGVRSYNEQFF
-,-,TRBJ2-7,TRBV20-1,TGCAGTGCTAGAGAAGGACCCTACGAGCAGTACTTC,CSAREGPYEQYF
-,TRBD1,TRBJ1-5,TRBV28,TGTGCCAGCGGGAACCGGGACAGGTCTTATAGCAATCAGCCCCAGCATTTT,CASGNRDRSYSNQPQHF
-,-,TRBJ2-3,TRBV7-9,TGTGCCAGCAGCTTAGTCAGGGCGGAGGCAGATACGCAGTATTTT,CASSLVRAEADTQYF
many,-,TRBJ2-1,TRBV29-1,TGCAGCGTTGGTCGCCTAGCGACAGACAATGAGCAGTTCTTC,CSVGRLATDNEQFF
few,-,TRBJ2-1,TRBV7-9,TGTGCCAGCAGCTTAGTACATACCCCAGGTAATGAGCAGTTCTTC,CASSLVHTPGNEQFF
many,-,TRBJ1-1,TRBV20-1,TGCAGTGCTAGTAAGCGGGGGGGGCCCTTGAACACTGAAGCTTTCTTT,CSASKRGGPLNTEAFF
-,-,TRBJ2-3,TRBV2,TGTGCCAGCAGAAGGGCAGCGGGTGATACGCAGTATTTT,CASRRAAGDTQYF
-,TRBD1,TRBJ2-5,TRBV11-2,TGTGCCAGCACCACCTCAGGGGGCCAAGAGACCCAGTACTTC,CASTTSGGQETQYF
-,-,TRBJ2-1,TRBV5-1,TGCGCCAGCAGCTTGGCTAGCCGCGCCTCCTACAATGAGCAGTTCTTC,CASSLASRASYNEQFF
many,-,TRBJ2-1,TRBV25-1,TGTGCCAGCGTCGGGGCGGGTCTTCACAATGAGCAGTTCTTC,CASVGAGLHNEQFF
many,-,TRBJ2-5,TRBV20-1,TGCAGTGCTCCTCAAGAGACCCAGTACTTC,CSAPQETQYF
-,-,TRBJ1-5,TRBV20-1,TGCAGTGCTAGAGATGGAGGGGGGGACAATCAGCCCCAGCATTTT,CSARDGGGDNQPQHF
few,TRBD1,TRBJ1-3,TRBV10-3,TGTGCCATCAGTGAGAGACAGGGCTCTGGAAACACCATATATTTT,CAISERQGSGNTIYF
-,-,TRBJ1-1,TRBV20-1,TGCAGTGCTACCGGTAGTCAGAAGTACACTGAAGCTTTCTTT,CSATGSQKYTEAFF
few,-,TRBJ2-7,TRBV27,TGTGCCAGCAGTTTTGGCCTAGCGCGAACCTACGAGCAGTACTTC,CASSFGLARTYEQYF
many,TRBD1,TRBJ2-7,TRBV6-2/TRBV6-3,TGTGCCAGCAGTTACGAGGACAGGTTCTACGAGCAGTACTTC,CASSYEDRFYEQYF
many,TRBD2,TRBJ2-3,TRBV29-1,TGCAGCGTTGGAGGACTAGCGGGAGTTTCAGATACGCAGTATTTT,CSVGGLAGVSDTQYF
many,-,TRBJ1-1,TRBV20-1,TGCAGTGGTACTGTGGGTGGAGGAACTGAAGCTTTCTTT,CSGTVGGGTEAFF
few,-,TRBJ2-1,TRBV5-4,TGTGCCAGCAGCTTGGGTTTTAGATCCGATGAGCAGTTCTTC,CASSLGFRSDEQFF
many,TRBD2,TRBJ2-3,TRBV20-1,TGCAGTGCTAGAGATCTAGCCTTCGGGAGGCCCAGCACAGATACGCAGTATTTT,CSARDLAFGRPSTDTQYF
few,-,TRBJ2-3,TRBV7-3,TGTGCCAGCTCGGTCCGGGACGCAGATACGCAGTATTTT,CASSVRDADTQYF
-,-,TRBJ2-2,TRBV4-2,TGTGCCAGCAGCCTTATGGGAGGTAGAGCTGGGCCTAGCGCTTTGGAGACCGGGGAGCTGTTTTTT,CASSLMGGRAGPSALETGELFF
few,-,TRBJ1-4,TRBV29-1,TGCAGCGTTGAAGAGACGAGGCCCGGGGGGGAAAAACTGTTTTTT,CSVEETRPGGEKLFF
many,-,TRBJ1-3,TRBV20-1,TGCAGTGCACTTCAGGGAACTGGAAACACCATATATTTT,CSALQGTGNTIYF
many,TRBD1,TRBJ2-1,TRBV7-2,TGTGCCAGCAGCCTACAGGGGGCCGGTTACAATGAGCAGTTCTTC,CASSLQGAGYNEQFF
few,-,TRBJ1-2,TRBV29-1,TGCAGCGTCGCGCAGGGTCTCGTCTATGGCTACACCTTC,CSVAQGLVYGYTF
-,-,TRBJ2-5,TRBV7-7,TGTGCCAGCAGCCCCGACCCAGGCAGTCAAGAGACCCAGTACTTC,CASSPDPGSQETQYF
few,-,TRBJ2-7,TRBV5-3,TGTGCCAGAAGCCATACTCTATCCTACGAGCAGTACTTC,CARSHTLSYEQYF
many,TRBD2,TRBJ2-3,TRBV12-3/TRBV12-4,TGTGCCAGCAGTTTAGCGGCTAGCGGGCTAAGCACAGATACGCAGTATTTT,CASSLAASGLSTDTQYF
-,-,TRBJ2-3,TRBV2,TGTGCCAGCAGTCCACAGGGTTGGGGAGATACGCAGTATTTT,CASSPQGWGDTQYF
few,-,TRBJ2-3,TRBV4-1,TGCGCCAGCAGCCAAGAGGGAATAGACCCAGATACGCAGTATTTT,CASSQEGIDPDTQYF
few,TRBD1,TRBJ2-2,TRBV29-1,TGCAGCGGCGGGACAGGGGACACCGGGGAGCTGTTTTTT,CSGGTGDTGELFF
-,-,TRBJ2-7,TRBV29-1,TGCAGCGTTGAAGAGCCAGGGCTGGAGCAGTACTTC,CSVEEPGLEQYF